These 29 T cell receptor beta chains originate from one sample sequenced in a study of Ad26.COV2.S vaccination and SARS-CoV-2 variants. Sequencing used immunoSEQ multiplex PCR; TCRdb keeps in-frame clones, though not all of them. The sample contains around 320,000 clones, around 87% of which appear only once. The treatment is: 19 received Ad26.COV2.S at low or high dose, single or two shots; roughly 5 received placebo; per-sample allocation not given. The investigators took samples on day 63 after the first vaccine or placebo injection. This sample comprised peripheral blood, obtained in a trial of Ad26.COV2.S vaccine versus placebo. These receptors came from a person aged 18-60 years who received the Ad26.COV2.S COVID-19 vaccine or a placebo.

The chain couples TRBV29-1 to TRBJ1-2; 10 nucleotides agree with TRBD1. The CDR3 is 17 residues long. Per the germline V gene, CDR1 is SQVTM and CDR2 is ANQGSEA. The V segment lost 4 bases and the J segment 4 bases; nucleotides outside the gene matches: 15. Here the CDR3 DNA reads TGCAGCGTTGTTTCGAAGGTGGCGGGACAGGGGACCTATGGCTACACCTTC. Amino acids: CSVVSKVAGQGTYGYTF.

This clone was found a few times. This chain joins TRBV11-2 and TRBJ1-6; TRBD1 matches at 8 bases. CDR1 is SGHAT, CDR2 FQNNGV, per germline. V was pared by 4 bases and J by 7 bases, with 9 bases of the junction left unmatched. CDR3 length: 16 amino acids. The CDR3 bases are TGTGCCAGCAGCTCACACGCAGGGGGCTTAAATTCACCCCTCCACTTT. This translates into CASSSHAGGLNSPLHF.

CDR3 sequence reads: CASSFGHYEQYF. The DNA of the CDR3 is TGTGCCAGCAGCTTCGGCCACTACGAGCAGTACTTC. The chain links TRBV5-4 to TRBJ2-7; no clear D. Germline CDR1 is SGHNT and CDR2 is YYREEE (reference sequence). The ends were cut back, 2 bases at V and 3 bases at J, with 6 bases in the middle. This CDR3 is 12 amino acids long. Together with reference TRBV5-4 and TRBJ2-7, the CDR3 gives the full variable domain: ETGVTQSPTHLIKTRGQQVTLRCSSQSGHNTVSWYQQALGQGPQFIFQYYREEENGRGNFPPRFSGLQFPNYSSELNVNALELDDSALYLCASSFGHYEQYFGPGTRLTVT.

V usage is TRBV11-3 and J usage is TRBJ2-7; a weak D match, TRBD2 (6 bases). Germline CDR1 and CDR2: SGHNT and YENEEA. Trimming stripped 5 bases from V and 11 bases from J, with 16 bases between. CDR3 length equals 12 residues. The CDR3 is CASSHIRGGKYF. The DNA for the CDR3 is TGTGCCAGCAGCCATATTAGGGGCGGGAAGTACTTC.

The chain is built from TRBV30 and TRBJ1-5; D is undetermined. Germline CDR1 GTSNPN, CDR2 SVGIG (reference sequence). V shed 8 bases and J shed 1 base, with 12 bases lying between them. The CDR3 has 13 residues. As DNA, the CDR3 is TGTGCCGAGCTGGGGTCAAGCAATCAGCCCCAGCATTTT. Protein sequence: CAELGSSNQPQHF.

V and J are TRBV6-6 and TRBJ2-3, with D unresolved. Germline CDR1 and CDR2: MNHNY and SVGAGI (reference sequence). V lost 5 bases to trimming and J lost 4 bases, with 4 bases between them. This CDR3 has 11 amino acids. CDR3 bases: TGTGCCAGCAGTCGGGCAGATACGCAGTATTTT. As protein: CASSRADTQYF.

The chain couples TRBV4-1 to TRBJ2-3; no clear D. Looked up from germline, CDR1 is MGHRA and CDR2 is YSYEKL. Trimming stripped 0 bases from V and 8 bases from J, with 9 bases between. The CDR3 loop spans 13 amino acids. This CDR3 reads CASSQDQDSTQYF. For the CDR3, the DNA is TGCGCCAGCAGCCAAGATCAAGATAGTACGCAGTATTTT.

J is TRBJ2-7 and V is TRBV4-1; 8 bases are shared with TRBD1. Trimming cost V 0 bases and J 3 bases; bases outside gene matches: 4. CDR1 is MGHRA, CDR2 YSYEKL, per germline. The CDR3 length is 15 residues. The CDR3: CASSQDPQGGYEQYF. The CDR3 region has the DNA TGCGCCAGCAGCCAAGACCCACAGGGGGGCTACGAGCAGTACTTC.

The CDR3 protein is CASSLHGEGGYTF. The CDR3 bases are TGTGCCAGCAGCCTCCACGGTGAGGGTGGCTACACCTTC. The chain couples TRBV7-3 to TRBJ1-2; D gene unclear. Looked up from germline, CDR1 is SGHTA and CDR2 is FQGTGA. The CDR3 is 13 residues long. Trimming took 5 bases from V and 7 from J, leaving 14 bases between them.

The rearrangement links TRBV7-2 to TRBJ2-2; D may correspond to TRBD1 or TRBD2 (5 bases each). The V gene lost 1 base and the J gene lost 6 bases, with 15 bases spanning the gap. CDR1 SGHTA and CDR2 FQGNSA come from the germline V gene. The CDR3 totals 16 residues. This CDR3 reads CASSLGWDQRAGELFF. Written as DNA, the CDR3 is TGTGCCAGCAGCTTAGGATGGGACCAGAGGGCCGGGGAGCTGTTTTTT.

The V and J genes are TRBV5-1 and TRBJ2-7; D may be TRBD1 (6 bases). The germline V and J ends were trimmed by 7 bases and 1 base, with 12 bases remaining between them. The CDR3 loop spans 13 amino acids. CDR1 is SGHRS and CDR2 is YFSETQ in the germline V gene. The DNA for the CDR3 is TGCGCCAGCGCCTTGGGGGCGTCCTACGAGCAGTACTTC. This codes for CASALGASYEQYF.

This chain joins TRBV9 and TRBJ1-1; 12 bases are a match to TRBD1. Germline loops: CDR1 SGDLS, CDR2 YYNGEE. V was pared by 3 bases and J by 4 bases, with 10 bases of the junction left unmatched. The CDR3 extends over 17 amino acids. This CDR3 reads CASSASGTGGSGTEAFF. In nucleotides, the CDR3 is TGTGCCAGCAGCGCCTCCGGGACAGGGGGCTCTGGCACTGAAGCTTTCTTT.

The CDR3 DNA sequence: TGCAGCGTTGGGCCCGGGGGGGGTGACGAGACCCAGTACTTC. Protein sequence: CSVGPGGGDETQYF. This rearrangement joins TRBV29-1 to TRBJ2-5; TRBD2 aligns across 8 bases. With 4 bases clipped from V and 5 bases from J, the junction kept 9 bases outside the gene matches. Germline-derived CDR1 and CDR2 are SQVTM and ANQGSEA. The CDR3 is 14 residues long.

J is TRBJ2-3 and V is TRBV3-1 (or the pseudogene TRBV3-2); D call uncertain. The CDR3 sequence is 13 residues long. The V end was cut by 4 bases, the J end by 6 bases, with 11 bases between. Germline CDR1 LGHDT, CDR2 YNNKEL (reference sequence). The CDR3 reads CASSLGSYDTQYF. CDR3 bases: TGTGCCAGCAGCCTGGGTAGCTACGATACGCAGTATTTT.

The genes are TRBV7-6 and TRBJ1-1, with a possible D match to TRBD1 (6 bases). Per germline, CDR1 SGHVS and CDR2 FNYEAQ. The V and J ends lost 1 base and 0 bases respectively, with 15 bases between them. The CDR3 has 17 amino acids. The CDR3 DNA follows: TGTGCCAGCAGCTTAGTAGGAACCAGGGGCATGAACACTGAAGCTTTCTTT. Amino acid sequence: CASSLVGTRGMNTEAFF.

The chain joins TRBV27 to TRBJ1-3; D not certain. CDR3 length equals 14 residues. CDR1 and CDR2 (germline): MNHEY, SMNVEV (reference sequence). V shed 6 bases and J shed 8 bases, with 17 bases lying between them. The CDR3 sequence: CASRTEFTSHTIYF. The CDR3 DNA follows: TGTGCCAGCAGAACAGAGTTCACATCACACACCATATATTTT.

The gene calls are TRBV5-1 and TRBJ1-1, with D uncertain. The CDR3 length is 13 residues. Trimming removed 1 base from V and 3 bases from J, with 7 bases in between. Looked up from germline, CDR1 is SGHRS and CDR2 is YFSETQ. CDR3 DNA: TGCGCCAGCAGCTTGCGCAGCGACACTGAAGCTTTCTTT. It translates to CASSLRSDTEAFF.

V is TRBV30 and J is TRBJ1-3; tentative D call: TRBD1 (5 bases). The CDR3 is made up of 18 amino acids. Looked up from germline, CDR1 is GTSNPN and CDR2 is SVGIG (reference sequence). Between the trimmed V and J ends, which lost 2 bases and 0 bases, there was a span of 20 bases. CDR3 sequence (DNA): TGTGCCTGGAGTATAATTGCGGGGGTCCCGAGCTCTGGAAACACCATATATTTT. This translates into CAWSIIAGVPSSGNTIYF.

This clone was seen a few times. The chain recombines TRBV11-3 with TRBJ2-2; 8 bases match TRBD2. J gave up 2 bases and V 1 base, and 6 bases lay outside the gene matches. From germline, CDR1 is SGHNT and CDR2 YENEEA. There are 17 residues in the CDR3. The CDR3 DNA is TGTGCCAGCAGCTTAGCGGCTAGCGGGTCAAACACCGGGGAGCTGTTTTTT. Translated: CASSLAASGSNTGELFF.

This rearrangement joins TRBV6-4 to TRBJ1-6; maybe TRBD1 (5 bases). The ends were cut back, 4 bases at V and 7 bases at J, with 14 bases in the middle. Germline values: CDR1 MRHNA, CDR2 SNTAGT. CDR3 length: 15 residues. The CDR3: CASSVSGDGNSPLHF. The CDR3 DNA is TGTGCCAGCAGTGTGAGCGGGGACGGGAATTCACCCCTCCACTTT.

V gene TRBV7-9 combines with J gene TRBJ2-7, with D perhaps matching TRBD1 (6 bases). Trimming shortened V by 0 bases and J by 0 bases, and 18 bases separated the two germline ends. Germline CDR1 SEHNR, CDR2 FQNEAQ (reference sequence). The CDR3 length is 18 residues. In nucleotides, the CDR3 is TGTGCCAGCAGCTTAGCGTATTCGGTTACAGGGAGCTCCTACGAGCAGTACTTC. Translating gives CASSLAYSVTGSSYEQYF.

This chain connects TRBV3-1 (or the pseudogene TRBV3-2) to TRBJ1-1, with D possibly matching TRBD1 (5 bases). The V and J ends lost 5 bases and 8 bases respectively, with 12 bases between them. This CDR3 contains 12 residues. The V gene's germline CDR1 is LGHDT and CDR2 YNNKEL (reference sequence). CDR3 protein: CASSARDGEAFF. CDR3 coding DNA: TGTGCCAGCAGCGCCCGGGACGGAGAAGCTTTCTTT.

The chain recombines TRBV2 with TRBJ1-3; a possible D gene is TRBD1 (6 bases). Deletions cut 7 bases from V and 2 bases from J, with 15 bases between. The CDR3 is made up of 15 amino acids. CDR1 is SNHLY, CDR2 FYNNEI, per germline. In DNA, the CDR3 is TGTGCCAGCATCGAGGGGGGGGCACCTGGAAACACCATATATTTT. It yields the protein CASIEGGAPGNTIYF.

The chain uses TRBV6-1 and TRBJ1-5; D not resolved. The CDR3 spans 15 residues. Trimming shortened V by 1 base and J by 3 bases, and 10 bases separated the two germline ends. Per the germline V gene, CDR1 is MNHNS and CDR2 is SASEGT. The CDR3 coding sequence is TGTGCCAGCAGTGAAGGTGTCAGCGACAATCAGCCCCAGCATTTT. Its translation is CASSEGVSDNQPQHF.

The chain combines TRBV6-6 with TRBJ1-5, with TRBD1 identical over 7 bases. V was pared by 4 bases and J by 4 bases, with 10 bases of the junction left unmatched. The germline V gene encodes CDR1 MNHNY and CDR2 SVGAGI (reference sequence). CDR3 length: 16 amino acids. CDR3 loop: CASSFGRQGGNQPQHF. The CDR3 region has the DNA TGTGCCAGCAGTTTTGGCCGACAGGGAGGTAATCAGCCCCAGCATTTT.

The chain joins TRBV19 to TRBJ1-5; TRBD1 aligns across 9 bases. The germline CDR1 and CDR2 sequences are LNHDA and SQIVND (reference sequence). J lost 6 bases, V lost 7 bases, and 13 bases had no gene match. There are 16 residues in the CDR3. The CDR3 protein is CASTPPDRGKGQPQHF. The CDR3, as DNA: TGTGCCAGTACTCCCCCAGACAGGGGGAAGGGTCAGCCCCAGCATTTT.

The chain combines TRBV9 with TRBJ1-6; D perhaps matches TRBD1 (6 bases). The CDR3 extends over 18 amino acids. Germline V gene lookup returns CDR1 SGDLS and CDR2 YYNGEE. V lost 4 bases and J 0 bases, leaving 17 bases between the germline ends. In nucleotides, the CDR3 is TGTGCCAGCAGCCACGCGAGGACAGTAAGCTCCTATAATTCACCCCTCCACTTT. Translating gives CASSHARTVSSYNSPLHF.

The chain carries TRBV3-1 (or the pseudogene TRBV3-2) and TRBJ2-7, with D unresolved. The V gene's germline CDR1 is LGHDT and CDR2 YNNKEL (reference sequence). The CDR3 has 13 amino acids. Trimming pared 0 bases from V and 2 bases from J, leaving 5 bases between. The CDR3: CASSQDHTYEQYF. CDR3 nucleotides: TGTGCCAGCAGCCAAGATCATACCTACGAGCAGTACTTC.

The genes are TRBV30 and TRBJ2-7; TRBD1 matches at 7 bases. CDR1 GTSNPN and CDR2 SVGIG come from the germline V gene (reference sequence). The CDR3 totals 11 residues. J lost 3 bases, V lost 8 bases, and 4 bases had no gene match. The CDR3 sequence is CAGQELYEQYF. As DNA, the CDR3 is TGTGCCGGACAGGAGCTCTACGAGCAGTACTTC.